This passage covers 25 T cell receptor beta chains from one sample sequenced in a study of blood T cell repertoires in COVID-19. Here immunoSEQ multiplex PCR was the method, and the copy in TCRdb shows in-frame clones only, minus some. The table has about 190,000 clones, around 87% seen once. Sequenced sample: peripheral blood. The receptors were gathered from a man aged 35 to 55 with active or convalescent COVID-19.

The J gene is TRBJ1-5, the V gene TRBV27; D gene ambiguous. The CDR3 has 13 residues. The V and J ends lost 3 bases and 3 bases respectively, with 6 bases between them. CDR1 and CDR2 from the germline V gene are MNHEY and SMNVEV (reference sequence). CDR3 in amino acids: CASSLAHNQPQHF. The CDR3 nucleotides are TGTGCCAGCAGTTTGGCACACAATCAGCCCCAGCATTTT.

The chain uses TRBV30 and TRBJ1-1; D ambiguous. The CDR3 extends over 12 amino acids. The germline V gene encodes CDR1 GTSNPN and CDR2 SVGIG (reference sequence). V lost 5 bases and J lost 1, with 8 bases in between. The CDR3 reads CAWGRQNTEAFF. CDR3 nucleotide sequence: TGTGCCTGGGGCAGACAGAACACTGAAGCTTTCTTT.

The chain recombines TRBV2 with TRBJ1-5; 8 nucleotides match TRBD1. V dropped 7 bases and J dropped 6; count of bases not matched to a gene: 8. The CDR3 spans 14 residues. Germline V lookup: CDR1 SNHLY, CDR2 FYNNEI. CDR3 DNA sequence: TGTGCCAGCAACGGACAGGGAGTGATTCAGCCCCAGCATTTT. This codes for CASNGQGVIQPQHF. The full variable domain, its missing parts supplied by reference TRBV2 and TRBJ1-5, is EPEVTQTPSHQVTQMGQEVILRCVPISNHLYFYWYRQILGQKVEFLVSFYNNEISEKSEIFDDQFSVERPDGSNFTLKIRSTKLEDSAMYFCASNGQGVIQPQHFGDGTRLSIL.

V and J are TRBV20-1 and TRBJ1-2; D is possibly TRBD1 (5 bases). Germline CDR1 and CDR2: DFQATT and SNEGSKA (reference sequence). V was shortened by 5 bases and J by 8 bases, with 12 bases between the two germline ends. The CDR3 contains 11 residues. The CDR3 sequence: CSASDINGYTF. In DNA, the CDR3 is TGCAGTGCTTCGGACATTAACGGCTACACCTTC.

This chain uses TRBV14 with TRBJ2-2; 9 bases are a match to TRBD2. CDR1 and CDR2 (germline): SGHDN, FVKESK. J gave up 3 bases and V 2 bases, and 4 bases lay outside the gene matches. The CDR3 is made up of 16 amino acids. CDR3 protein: CASSQIAGVYTGELFF. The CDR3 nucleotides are TGTGCCAGCAGCCAAATAGCGGGGGTCTACACCGGGGAGCTGTTTTTT.

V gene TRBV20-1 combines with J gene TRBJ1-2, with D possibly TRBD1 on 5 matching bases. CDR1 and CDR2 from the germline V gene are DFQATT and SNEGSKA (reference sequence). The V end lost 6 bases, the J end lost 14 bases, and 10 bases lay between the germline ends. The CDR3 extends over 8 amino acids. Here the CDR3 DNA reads TGCAGTGCCTGGCAGGGAACCTTC. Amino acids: CSAWQGTF.

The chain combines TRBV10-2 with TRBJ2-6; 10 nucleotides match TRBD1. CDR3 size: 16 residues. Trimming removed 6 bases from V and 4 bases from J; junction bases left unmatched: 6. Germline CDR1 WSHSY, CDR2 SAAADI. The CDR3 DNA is TGCGCCAGCAGAGATGACAGGGGGCCCGGGGCCAACGTCCTGACTTTC. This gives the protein CASRDDRGPGANVLTF.

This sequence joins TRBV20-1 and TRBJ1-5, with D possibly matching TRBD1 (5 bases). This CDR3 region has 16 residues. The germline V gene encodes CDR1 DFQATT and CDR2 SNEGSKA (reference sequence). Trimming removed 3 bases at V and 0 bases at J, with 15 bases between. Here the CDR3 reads CSASQGHTYSNQPQHF. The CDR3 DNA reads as TGCAGTGCTAGTCAGGGCCACACCTATAGCAATCAGCCCCAGCATTTT.

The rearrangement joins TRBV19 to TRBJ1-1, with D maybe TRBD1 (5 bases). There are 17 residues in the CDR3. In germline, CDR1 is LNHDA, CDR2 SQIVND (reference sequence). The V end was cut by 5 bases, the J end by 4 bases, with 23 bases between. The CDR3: CASSAPWGRHRRTEAFF. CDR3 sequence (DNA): TGTGCCAGTAGTGCACCCTGGGGCCGCCATAGACGCACTGAAGCTTTCTTT.

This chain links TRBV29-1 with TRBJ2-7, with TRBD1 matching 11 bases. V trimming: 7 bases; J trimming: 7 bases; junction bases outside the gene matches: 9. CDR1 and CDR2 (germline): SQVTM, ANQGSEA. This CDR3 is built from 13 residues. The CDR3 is CSAQGQGAGEQYF. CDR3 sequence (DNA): TGCAGCGCTCAAGGACAGGGGGCAGGGGAGCAGTACTTC.

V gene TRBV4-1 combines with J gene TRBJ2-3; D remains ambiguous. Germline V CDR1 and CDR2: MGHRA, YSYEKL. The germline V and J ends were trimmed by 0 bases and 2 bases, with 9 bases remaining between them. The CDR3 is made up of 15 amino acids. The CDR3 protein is CASSQDQKSTDTQYF. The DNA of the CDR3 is TGCGCCAGCAGCCAAGACCAAAAATCCACAGATACGCAGTATTTT.

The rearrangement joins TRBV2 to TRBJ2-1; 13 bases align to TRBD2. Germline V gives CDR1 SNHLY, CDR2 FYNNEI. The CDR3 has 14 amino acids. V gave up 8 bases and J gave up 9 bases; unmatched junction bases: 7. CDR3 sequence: CASEGLAGAGEQFF. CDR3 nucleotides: TGTGCCAGCGAAGGACTAGCGGGGGCTGGTGAGCAGTTCTTC.

In DNA, the CDR3 is TGCGCCAGCAGCTTGGCTGGACTCGCGGTCGACTATGGCTACACCTTC. This encodes CASSLAGLAVDYGYTF. The chain joins TRBV5-1 to TRBJ1-2; no reliable D call. This CDR3 contains 16 residues. The V end was cut by 0 bases, the J end by 3 bases, with 15 bases between. The germline V gene encodes CDR1 SGHRS and CDR2 YFSETQ.

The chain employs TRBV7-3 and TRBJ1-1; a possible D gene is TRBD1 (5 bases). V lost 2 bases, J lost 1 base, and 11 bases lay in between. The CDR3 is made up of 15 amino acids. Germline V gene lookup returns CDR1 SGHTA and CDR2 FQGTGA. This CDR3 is CASSLDPGKNTEAFF. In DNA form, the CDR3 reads TGTGCCAGCAGCTTAGATCCAGGGAAGAACACTGAAGCTTTCTTT.

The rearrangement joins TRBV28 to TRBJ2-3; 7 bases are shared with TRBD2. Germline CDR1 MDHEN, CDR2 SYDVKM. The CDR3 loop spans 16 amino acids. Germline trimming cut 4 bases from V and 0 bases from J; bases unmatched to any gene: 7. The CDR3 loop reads CASSSLRGVSTDTQYF. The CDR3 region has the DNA TGTGCCAGCAGTTCACTCCGGGGGGTGAGCACAGATACGCAGTATTTT.

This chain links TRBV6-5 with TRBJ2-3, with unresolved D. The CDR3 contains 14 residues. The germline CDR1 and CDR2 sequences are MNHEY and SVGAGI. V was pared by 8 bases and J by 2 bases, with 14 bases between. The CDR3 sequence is CASRDFRLTDTQYF. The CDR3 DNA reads TGTGCCAGCCGAGACTTTCGCCTCACAGATACGCAGTATTTT.

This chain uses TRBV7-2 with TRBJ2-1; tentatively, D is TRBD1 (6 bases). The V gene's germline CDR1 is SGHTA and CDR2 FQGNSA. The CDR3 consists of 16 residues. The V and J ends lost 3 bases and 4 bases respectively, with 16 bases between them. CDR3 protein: CASSLSWAGAYNEQFF. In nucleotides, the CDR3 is TGTGCCAGCAGCTTGTCCTGGGCAGGGGCATACAATGAGCAGTTCTTC.

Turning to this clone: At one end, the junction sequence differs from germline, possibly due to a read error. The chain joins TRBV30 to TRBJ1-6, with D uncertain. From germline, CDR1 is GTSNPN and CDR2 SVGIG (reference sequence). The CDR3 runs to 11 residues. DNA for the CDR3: TGTGCCTGGAGCCACGAAGAGGGTTTAGGTTTT. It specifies CAWSHEEGLGF.

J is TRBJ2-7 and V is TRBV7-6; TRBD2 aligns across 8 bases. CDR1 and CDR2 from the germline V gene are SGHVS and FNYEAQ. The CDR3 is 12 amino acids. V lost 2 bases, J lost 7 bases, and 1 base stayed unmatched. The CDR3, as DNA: TGTGCCAGCAGCTTAACGGGAGGGGAGCAGTACTTC. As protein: CASSLTGGEQYF.

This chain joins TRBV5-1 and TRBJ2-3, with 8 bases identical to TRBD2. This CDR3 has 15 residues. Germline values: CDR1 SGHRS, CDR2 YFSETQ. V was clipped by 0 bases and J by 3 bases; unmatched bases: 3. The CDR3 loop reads CASSLGGGRTDTQYF. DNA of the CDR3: TGCGCCAGCAGCTTGGGCGGGGGGCGGACAGATACGCAGTATTTT. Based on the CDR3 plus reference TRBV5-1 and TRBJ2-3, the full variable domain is KAGVTQTPRYLIKTRGQQVTLSCSPISGHRSVSWYQQTPGQGLQFLFEYFSETQRNKGNFPGRFSGRQFSNSRSEMNVSTLELGDSALYLCASSLGGGRTDTQYFGPGTRLTVL.

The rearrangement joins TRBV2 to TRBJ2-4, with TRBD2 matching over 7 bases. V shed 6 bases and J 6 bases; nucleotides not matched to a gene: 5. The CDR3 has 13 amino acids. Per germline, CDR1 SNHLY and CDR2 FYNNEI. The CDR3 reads CASRRVAGNIQYF. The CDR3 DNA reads TGTGCCAGCAGGCGAGTAGCGGGAAACATTCAGTACTTC.

CDR3 sequence (DNA): TGTGCCAGCAGCTTAGCGACGGGAGATACGCAGTATTTT. Its protein product is CASSLATGDTQYF. The V call is TRBV7-9, the J call TRBJ2-3, with D uncertain. The CDR3 sequence is 13 residues long. V was clipped by 0 bases and J by 5 bases, with 6 bases between them. Germline V lookup: CDR1 SEHNR, CDR2 FQNEAQ (reference sequence). The complete variable domain, with remaining parts taken from reference TRBV7-9 and TRBJ2-3, reads DTGVSQNPRHKITKRGQNVTFRCDPISEHNRLYWYRQTLGQGPEFLTYFQNEAQLEKSRLLSDRFSAERPKGSFSTLEIQRTEQGDSAMYLCASSLATGDTQYFGPGTRLTVL.

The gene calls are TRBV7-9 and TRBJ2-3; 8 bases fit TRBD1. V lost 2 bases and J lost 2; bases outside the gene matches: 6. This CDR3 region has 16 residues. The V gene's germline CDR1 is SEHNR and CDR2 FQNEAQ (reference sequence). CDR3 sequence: CASSLTDRGVTDTQYF. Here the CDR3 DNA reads TGTGCCAGCAGCTTAACCGACAGGGGAGTCACAGATACGCAGTATTTT.

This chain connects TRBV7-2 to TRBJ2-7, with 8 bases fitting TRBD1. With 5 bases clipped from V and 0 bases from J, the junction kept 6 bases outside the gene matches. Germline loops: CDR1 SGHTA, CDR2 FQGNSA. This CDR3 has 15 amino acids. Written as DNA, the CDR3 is TGTGCCAGCAGCAAGGGACAGGCGACCTCCTACGAGCAGTACTTC. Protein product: CASSKGQATSYEQYF. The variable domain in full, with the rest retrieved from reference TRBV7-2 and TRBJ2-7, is GAGVSQSPSNKVTEKGKDVELRCDPISGHTALYWYRQSLGQGLEFLIYFQGNSAPDKSGLPSDRFSAERTGGSVSTLTIQRTQQEDSAVYLCASSKGQATSYEQYFGPGTRLTVT.

The CDR3 region has the DNA TGTGCCAGCAGTTTTTCGGACCGGACAGGGGGCTCAAGAGGCCAGCCCCAGCATTTT. Protein: CASSFSDRTGGSRGQPQHF. The chain carries TRBV28 and TRBJ1-5, with 11 bases aligning to TRBD1. V gave up 3 bases and J gave up 7 bases; unmatched junction bases: 17. This CDR3 is 19 amino acids long. Germline V gene data show CDR1 as MDHEN and CDR2 as SYDVKM. The full variable domain, rest sourced from reference TRBV28 and TRBJ1-5, is DVKVTQSSRYLVKRTGEKVFLECVQDMDHENMFWYRQDPGLGLRLIYFSYDVKMKEKGDIPEGYSVSREKKERFSLILESASTNQTSMYLCASSFSDRTGGSRGQPQHFGDGTRLSIL.